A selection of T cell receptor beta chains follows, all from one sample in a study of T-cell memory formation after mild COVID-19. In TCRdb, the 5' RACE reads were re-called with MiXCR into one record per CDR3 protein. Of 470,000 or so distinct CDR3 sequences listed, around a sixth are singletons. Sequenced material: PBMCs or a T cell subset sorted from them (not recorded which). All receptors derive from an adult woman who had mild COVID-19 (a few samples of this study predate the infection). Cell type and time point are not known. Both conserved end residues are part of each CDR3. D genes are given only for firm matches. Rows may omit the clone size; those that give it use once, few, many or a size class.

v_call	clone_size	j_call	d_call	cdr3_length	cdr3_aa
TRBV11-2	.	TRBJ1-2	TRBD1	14	CASSLEAGGYGYTF
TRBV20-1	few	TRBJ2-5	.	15	CSASPLTGSGETQYF
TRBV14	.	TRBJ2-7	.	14	CASSQARPSYEQYF
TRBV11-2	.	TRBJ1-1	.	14	CASSLIGVDTEAFF
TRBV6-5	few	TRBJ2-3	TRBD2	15	CASRVLAGVTDTQYF
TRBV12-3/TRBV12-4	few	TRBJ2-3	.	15	CASTKSLRGTDTQYF
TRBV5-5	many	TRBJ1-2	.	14	CASSLGRGGYGYTF
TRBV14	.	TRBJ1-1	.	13	CASSQQVNTEAFF
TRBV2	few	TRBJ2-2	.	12	CASIRAAGELFF
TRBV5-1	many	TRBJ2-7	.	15	CASSLDGTPSYEQYF
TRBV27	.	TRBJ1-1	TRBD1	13	CASSLSGTADNFF
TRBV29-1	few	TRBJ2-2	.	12	CSVQDSTGELFF
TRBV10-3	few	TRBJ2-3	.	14	CATGPVTSTDTQYF
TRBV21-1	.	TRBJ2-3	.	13	CASSAPDVDTQYF
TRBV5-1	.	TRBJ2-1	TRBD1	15	CASSSTRGRGNEQFF
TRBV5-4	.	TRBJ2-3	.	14	CASSRLQGGDTQYF
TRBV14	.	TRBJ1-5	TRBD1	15	CASSQGGQVGQPQHF
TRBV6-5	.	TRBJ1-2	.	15	CASSYSAGDGYGYTF
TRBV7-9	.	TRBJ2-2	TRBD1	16	CASSSGDRVGIGELFF
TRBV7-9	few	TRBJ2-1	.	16	CASSPPEGGRYNEQFF
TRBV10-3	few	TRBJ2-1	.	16	CAISESEIQQKNEQFF
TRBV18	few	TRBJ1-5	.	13	CASSPGRDQPQHF
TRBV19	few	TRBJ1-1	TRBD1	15	CASRVASSGTDEAFF
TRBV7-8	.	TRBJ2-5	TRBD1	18	CASSSPSGTGGLGETQYF
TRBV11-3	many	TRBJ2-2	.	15	CASSLVRSNTGELFF
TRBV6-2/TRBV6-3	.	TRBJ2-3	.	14	CASSYGGLLNTQYF
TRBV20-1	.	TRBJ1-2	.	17	CSARDNQGYRANYGYTF
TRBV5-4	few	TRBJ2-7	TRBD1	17	CASSLAPGQVNSYEQYF
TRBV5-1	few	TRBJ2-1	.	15	CASSLRDPQINEQFF
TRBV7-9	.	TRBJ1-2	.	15	CASSLAFLGEDGYTF
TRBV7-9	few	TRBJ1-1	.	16	CASSAPSDRLNTEAFF
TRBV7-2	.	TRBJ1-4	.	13	CASSTYLHEKLFF
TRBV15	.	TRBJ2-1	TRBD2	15	CATSRLAGVSDEQFF
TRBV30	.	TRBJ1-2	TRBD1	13	CAWSPDRVRGYTF
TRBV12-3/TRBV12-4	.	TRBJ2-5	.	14	CASSSGHTLETQYF
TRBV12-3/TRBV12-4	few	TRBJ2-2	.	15	CASSSRLSNTGELFF
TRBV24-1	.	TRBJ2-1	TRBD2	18	CATSDLYVGTSGRNEQFF
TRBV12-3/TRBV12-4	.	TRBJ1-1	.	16	CASISIFGDLNTEAFF
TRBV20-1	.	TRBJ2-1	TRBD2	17	CSAKLLAGVSSYNEQFF